This T cell receptor (beta chain) was observed in a study of T cells expressing NK-cell markers (dated by TCRdb to the early 2020s). A note on the overall study: TCR beta-chain repertoires were profiled in sorted CD3+CD56+NKG2C+, CD3+CD56+NKG2C- and CD3+CD56-NKG2C+ T-cell subsets from several donors. Among the eight sequenced donors, only one was HCMV-seronegative, while the other seven were HCMV-seropositive. The eight sequenced donors were randomly selected healthy volunteers, three men and five women. Sequencing of the libraries produced 2 x 150 bp reads on Illumina HiSeq 2000/2500, MiSeq or NextSeq.

The CDR3 covers 15 residues, taking in both the cysteine and the phenylalanine. The DNA sequence is not available. CDR1 MNHEY and CDR2 SVGEGT were looked up in the germline V gene. The instrument was an Illumina HiSeq 2000. The TCR beta cDNA libraries were made using 5'RACE template switching, a step that added both a universal primer site and unique molecular identifiers. cDNA synthesis was primed from the TCR beta constant segment and was followed by two successive PCR amplification steps. On the study's bioinformatics: Reads were demultiplexed and grouped by UMI with MIGEC, and clonotypes were assembled and quantified with MiTCR. Only TCR cDNA sequences supported by at least two reads were kept to exclude erroneous sequences. The tcR package was used for downstream repertoire analysis, and clonotypes were matched across fractions by CDR3 nucleotide sequence plus V segment. VDJmatch was used to annotate antigen specificity against VDJdb, with one amino acid substitution in CDR3 allowed. TCRdb reprocessed the reads, so every CDR3 protein sequence counts as one entry and DNA is not shown. Here the V and J calls rest on TCRdb's processing, not on the authors' analysis. The table held for this sample gives 500,000 or so distinct CDR3 sequences. Jointly, the top ten make up under 4.5% of the sample.

Study-wide conclusions, independent of this receptor: Those dominant clonotypes were again the most abundant among CD3+CD56-NKG2C+ cells in a handful of donors, at about 28.3-65%. In roughly six donors, the dominant CD3+CD56+NKG2C+ clonotypes were among the top 10 CD8+ clonotypes and accounted for roughly 1.0-7.5% of CD8+ T cells. Whether the expanded NKG2C-expressing T cell clones were specific for HCMV antigens was left unclear.

Turning to this clonotype: Its target antigen remains unknown.

A commercial ELISA kit detecting HCMV-specific IgG in serum was used to determine HCMV serostatus. Peripheral blood mononuclear cells were isolated from blood by Ficoll density gradient centrifugation. This clonotype was sampled from a man between 18 and 35 years old in good health. Donor details come from another sample of the same person, matched by shared clones. Sequences were obtained from blood T cells: a sorted CD56 or NKG2C T cell subset, CD4+ or CD8+ T cells, or bulk PBMC T cells (not recorded which). The chain is assembled from TRBV6-2 or TRBV6-3 and TRBJ2-5; TCRdb calls TRBD1, which cannot be checked without DNA. This receptor has the CDR3 CASSYSQGIQETQYF.